The clone carrying this T cell receptor (beta chain) was seen only once. The antigen remains undetermined. This sample was included in a study of PD-1 blockade in classical Hodgkin lymphoma. Measured with immunoSEQ multiplex PCR; TCRdb has only the in-frame clones, and not every one. The table includes under 130,000 clones, roughly nine tenths detected once. Germline V gene lookup returns CDR1 MNHNY and CDR2 SVGAGI (reference sequence). The CDR3 runs to 12 residues. V lost 5 bases and J lost 4, with 9 bases in between. Time point reported: cycle 4 day 1 (C4D1), after five to seven weeks of nivolumab. Each patient relapsed following autologous stem cell transplantation, and prior brentuximab vedotin exposure differed. Study-wide results and caveats: By cycle point C4D1, TCR diversity had risen significantly in CD4+ cells (but not CD8+ cells). Patients starting nivolumab under 1 year after ASCT were excluded. Complete responders started with a diversity level that resembled newly diagnosed patients at baseline. According to reports, newly diagnosed patients had lower baseline TCR diversity than healthy donors, and relapsed/refractory patients had lower baseline TCR diversity still.

This material consisted of peripheral blood mononuclear cells (PBMCs), taken before the fourth cycle of nivolumab. The sequence was obtained from a human donor with classical Hodgkin lymphoma. This rearrangement joins TRBV6-6 to TRBJ2-7; possibly TRBD2 for D (6 bases). The CDR3 here is CASSNGGYEQYF. Written as DNA, the CDR3 is TGTGCCAGCAGTAACGGGGGTTACGAGCAGTACTTC.